These 27 T cell receptor beta chains were sequenced from one sample in a study of PD-L1 blockade in urothelial cancer (TCRdb year 2017). The library was generated by the immunoSEQ multiplex PCR assay. As stored in TCRdb, this immuneACCESS dataset retains in-frame rearrangements with V and J assigned. A fraction of the clones does not appear; measured against another copy, unresolved V genes explain less than half of the discrepancy, and the remainder lacks a known reason. Counted in this sample were 90,000 or so clones; 90% of them appeared once. The ten largest clones represent around 1.6% of the sample. Per the publication, the time point label means: pretreatment peripheral blood. The specimen comprised PBMCs, sampled around atezolizumab (anti-PD-L1) treatment. These TCRs come from a man aged 55 to 70 with urothelial cancer.

This chain uses TRBV7-2 with TRBJ2-3; TRBD2 matches 10 bases. The CDR3 has 17 residues. V was clipped by 1 base and J by 5 bases; unmatched bases: 9. Germline lookup yields CDR1 SGHTA and CDR2 FQGNSA. CDR3 DNA: TGTGCCAGCAGCTTAGTCCAGCGGGGGGGCCCTGGAGATACGCAGTATTTT. Translation gives CASSLVQRGGPGDTQYF.

This clone appeared a single time. This chain uses TRBV18 with TRBJ2-7; a weak D match, TRBD2 (6 bases). The V end was cut by 5 bases, the J end by 4 bases, with 15 bases between. The germline V gene encodes CDR1 KGHSH and CDR2 LQKENI. This CDR3 region has 14 residues. This CDR3 reads CASSSGLGSYEQYF. The CDR3 DNA reads TGTGCCAGCTCATCGGGACTGGGCTCGTACGAGCAGTACTTC.

The chain links TRBV14 to TRBJ1-1; no firm D call. The CDR3 extends over 14 amino acids. Germline CDR1 reads SGHDN; CDR2 reads FVKESK. V lost 4 bases, J lost 0 bases, and 9 bases lay in between. The CDR3 DNA reads as TGTGCCAGCAGCCCTGTTGGGCTGAACACTGAAGCTTTCTTT. It codes for CASSPVGLNTEAFF.

A few counts support this clone. This rearrangement joins TRBV4-2 to TRBJ1-1; D remains unclear. CDR3 length: 16 amino acids. The V and J ends lost 1 base and 0 bases respectively, with 12 bases between them. From germline, CDR1 is LGHNA and CDR2 YNFKEQ. The CDR3 protein is CASSQGAGLLNTEAFF. The CDR3 coding sequence is TGTGCCAGCAGCCAAGGGGCAGGACTATTGAACACTGAAGCTTTCTTT.

The chain recombines TRBV5-1 with TRBJ2-6; 7 bases fit TRBD1. Trimming cost V 4 bases and J 4 bases; bases outside gene matches: 8. The germline V gene has CDR1 SGHRS and CDR2 YFSETQ. CDR3 size: 16 residues. The DNA for the CDR3 is TGCGCCAGCAGCCAGTCTGGACAGGTCGGGGCCAACGTCCTGACTTTC. Amino acids: CASSQSGQVGANVLTF.

The chain employs TRBV5-4 and TRBJ2-3; 8 nucleotides agree with TRBD1. The V gene's germline CDR1 is SGHNT and CDR2 YYREEE (reference sequence). The CDR3 sequence is 15 residues long. Trimming cost V 4 bases and J 5 bases; bases outside gene matches: 9. The CDR3 loop is CASSRGQGEGDTQYF. Written as DNA, the CDR3 is TGTGCCAGCAGCCGAGGACAGGGAGAGGGAGATACGCAGTATTTT. The complete variable domain, with remaining parts taken from reference TRBV5-4 and TRBJ2-3, reads ETGVTQSPTHLIKTRGQQVTLRCSSQSGHNTVSWYQQALGQGPQFIFQYYREEENGRGNFPPRFSGLQFPNYSSELNVNALELDDSALYLCASSRGQGEGDTQYFGPGTRLTVL.

The chain joins TRBV11-1 to TRBJ2-7; 7 bases line up with TRBD1. Per germline, CDR1 SGHAT and CDR2 FQDESV (reference sequence). The CDR3 totals 17 residues. Germline trimming cut 5 bases from V and 3 bases from J; bases unmatched to any gene: 16. CDR3 amino acids: CASSRTDTGTVNYEQYF. CDR3 nucleotide sequence: TGTGCCAGCAGCCGAACCGATACCGGGACAGTGAACTACGAGCAGTACTTC.

The rearrangement joins TRBV7-3 to TRBJ2-3, with TRBD2 matching over 8 bases. J lost 6 bases, V lost 5 bases, and 7 bases had no gene match. Germline CDR1 reads SGHTA; CDR2 reads FQGTGA. The CDR3 totals 14 residues. The CDR3 bases are TGTGCCAGCAGCCTTTCGGGAGGGCGTGATACGCAGTATTTT. Its translation is CASSLSGGRDTQYF.

CDR3 in DNA: TGTGCCAGCAGCTTTATGGGACAGAGCAATCAGCCCCAGCATTTT. This gives the protein CASSFMGQSNQPQHF. V gene TRBV11-2 combines with J gene TRBJ1-5; TRBD1 aligns across 7 bases. Germline V gene lookup returns CDR1 SGHAT and CDR2 FQNNGV. The ends lost 3 bases at V and 1 base at J; junction bases unmatched: 3. CDR3 length equals 15 residues.

The CDR3 region has the DNA TGTGCCAGCAGCACCGGACTAGCTGCAGATACGCAGTATTTT. This gives the protein CASSTGLAADTQYF. The chain carries TRBV5-4 and TRBJ2-3; 8 bases align to TRBD2. Germline trimming cut 4 bases from V and 4 bases from J; bases unmatched to any gene: 5. The V gene's germline CDR1 is SGHNT and CDR2 YYREEE (reference sequence). This CDR3 is built from 14 residues.

J is TRBJ1-5 and V is TRBV4-2, with TRBD1 identical over 8 bases. The CDR3 loop spans 15 amino acids. The V segment lost 4 bases and the J segment 2 bases; nucleotides outside the gene matches: 4. The germline gives CDR1 LGHNA, CDR2 YNFKEQ. The CDR3 DNA sequence: TGTGCCAGCAGCCTTGGACAGGGTGGCAATCAGCCCCAGCATTTT. Protein sequence: CASSLGQGGNQPQHF.

The chain uses TRBV6-5 and TRBJ1-3, with D hard to call. V was clipped by 6 bases and J by 4 bases, with 16 bases between them. The CDR3 covers 15 residues. From germline, CDR1 is MNHEY and CDR2 SVGAGI. CDR3 DNA: TGTGCCAGCAGCAGGCTCGAATCACCCGGAAACACCATATATTTT. Translated, it gives CASSRLESPGNTIYF.

This rearrangement joins TRBV10-3 to TRBJ2-1; D may be TRBD2 (6 bases). Germline V gene data show CDR1 as ENHRY and CDR2 as SYGVKD. The CDR3 runs to 14 residues. V lost 10 bases, J lost 0 bases, and 13 bases lay in between. The CDR3 DNA follows: TGTGCCACCCTTGCCGGGAGCTCCTACAATGAGCAGTTCTTC. It yields the protein CATLAGSSYNEQFF.

The chain couples TRBV28 to TRBJ2-7; 12 bases match TRBD2. Germline CDR1 MDHEN, CDR2 SYDVKM. V was clipped by 6 bases and J by 2 bases; unmatched bases: 14. The CDR3 contains 18 residues. CDR3 nucleotide sequence: TGTGCCAGCAGCCCCCGAACTAGACTAGCGGGGGTAACCTACGAGCAGTACTTC. Protein: CASSPRTRLAGVTYEQYF.

The V and J genes are TRBV10-3 and TRBJ2-3; 11 bases map to TRBD2. Germline CDR1 is ENHRY and CDR2 is SYGVKD. This CDR3 has 14 residues. Trimming at V came to 2 bases and at J to 8 bases, leaving 3 bases not matched to a gene. The CDR3 sequence: CAISEGTSGTTQYF. Here the CDR3 DNA reads TGTGCCATCAGTGAGGGGACTAGCGGAACTACGCAGTATTTT.

V gene TRBV10-3 combines with J gene TRBJ2-5, with 7 bases fitting TRBD2. V was pared by 3 bases and J by 2 bases, with 9 bases of the junction left unmatched. CDR1 is ENHRY and CDR2 is SYGVKD in the germline V gene. There are 16 residues in the CDR3. The DNA of the CDR3 is TGTGCCATCAGTGACCAATTTAGCGGGCGTCAAGAGACCCAGTACTTC. It translates to CAISDQFSGRQETQYF.

The chain links TRBV27 to TRBJ1-1; 10 bases are shared with TRBD1. J gave up 4 bases and V 5 bases, and 4 bases lay outside the gene matches. The CDR3 contains 14 residues. Germline CDR1 reads MNHEY; CDR2 reads SMNVEV (reference sequence). CDR3 sequence reads: CASSVDRGSTEAFF. For the CDR3, the DNA is TGTGCCAGCAGTGTGGACAGGGGGAGCACTGAAGCTTTCTTT.

The gene calls are TRBV4-1 and TRBJ1-5, with 7 bases matching TRBD1. The CDR3 is made up of 14 amino acids. Germline V gene sequence: CDR1 MGHRA, CDR2 YSYEKL. Losses at the gene ends were 6 bases for V and 6 bases for J; bases not matched to a gene: 8. The CDR3: CASRQTGIGQPQHF. Here the CDR3 DNA reads TGCGCCAGCAGGCAGACAGGGATCGGTCAGCCCCAGCATTTT.

V usage is TRBV7-2 and J usage is TRBJ1-4; D not resolved. The CDR3 covers 13 residues. From germline, CDR1 is SGHTA and CDR2 FQGNSA. V gave up 3 bases and J gave up 11 bases, with 13 bases separating them. CDR3 DNA: TGTGCCAGCAGCTTTGGGAGCAATCGGAAACTGTTTTTT. Amino acids: CASSFGSNRKLFF.

The J gene is TRBJ2-3, the V gene TRBV19; 11 nucleotides align to TRBD1. Germline V lookup: CDR1 LNHDA, CDR2 SQIVND (reference sequence). The CDR3 has 16 residues. With 3 bases clipped from V and 2 bases from J, the junction kept 4 bases outside the gene matches. CDR3 residues: CASSIGTGGPTDTQYF. As DNA, the CDR3 is TGTGCCAGTAGTATTGGGACAGGGGGTCCCACAGATACGCAGTATTTT.

The chain combines TRBV5-1 with TRBJ1-4; a weak D match, TRBD1 (6 bases). V shed 4 bases and J shed 5 bases, with 12 bases lying between them. Germline-derived CDR1 and CDR2 are SGHRS and YFSETQ. The CDR3 contains 14 residues. The CDR3 loop reads CASSGGGRNEKLFF. The CDR3 DNA follows: TGCGCCAGCAGCGGGGGGGGCAGAAATGAAAAACTGTTTTTT. The whole variable domain, remainder taken from reference TRBV5-1 and TRBJ1-4, is KAGVTQTPRYLIKTRGQQVTLSCSPISGHRSVSWYQQTPGQGLQFLFEYFSETQRNKGNFPGRFSGRQFSNSRSEMNVSTLELGDSALYLCASSGGGRNEKLFFGSGTQLSVL.

This rearrangement joins TRBV11-2 to TRBJ2-5; 12 bases are shared with TRBD2. The CDR3 has 17 residues. Looked up from germline, CDR1 is SGHAT and CDR2 is FQNNGV. With V trimmed by 2 bases and J by 3 bases, 7 bases remained unmatched. This CDR3 is CASSLLGLAGFKETQYF. CDR3 DNA: TGTGCCAGCAGCTTACTCGGACTAGCGGGGTTCAAAGAGACCCAGTACTTC. Full variable domain (remainder filled in from reference TRBV11-2 and TRBJ2-5): EAGVAQSPRYKIIEKRQSVAFWCNPISGHATLYWYQQILGQGPKLLIQFQNNGVVDDSQLPKDRFSAERLKGVDSTLKIQPAKLEDSAVYLCASSLLGLAGFKETQYFGPGTRLLVL.

The V and J genes are TRBV7-9 and TRBJ2-7; a weak D match, TRBD2 (5 bases). The CDR3 totals 14 residues. Deletions cut 1 base from V and 9 bases from J, with 16 bases between. Germline V gene sequence: CDR1 SEHNR, CDR2 FQNEAQ (reference sequence). The CDR3 here is CASSLGGRLRAQYF. In DNA, the CDR3 is TGTGCCAGCAGCTTAGGAGGGCGTCTGCGTGCGCAGTACTTC.

This chain connects TRBV29-1 to TRBJ2-3, with 8 bases that match TRBD1. The CDR3 runs to 12 residues. CDR1 and CDR2 from the germline V gene are SQVTM and ANQGSEA. With V trimmed by 7 bases and J by 1 base, 1 base remained unmatched. The CDR3 protein is CSATGGTDTQYF. CDR3 nucleotides: TGCAGCGCGACAGGGGGCACAGATACGCAGTATTTT.

This clone was seen only once. The gene calls are TRBV21-1 and TRBJ2-4; TRBD2 was called by the table and not checked on the DNA. TRBV21-1 constitutes a pseudogene. The CDR3 has 15 residues. CDR3 in DNA: TGTGCCAGCAGCAAAGACGGGGGTGGGAAAAACATTCAGTACTTC. It yields the protein CASSKDGGGKNIQYF.

This clone was counted a single time. The gene calls are TRBV6-6 and TRBJ1-5, with 9 bases aligning to TRBD1. The ends lost 6 bases at V and 7 bases at J; junction bases unmatched: 7. The CDR3 contains 14 residues. The germline CDR1 and CDR2 sequences are MNHNY and SVGAGI (reference sequence). CDR3 nucleotides: TGTGCCAGCAGCCGTGGGACAGGGAGCCAGCCCCAGCATTTT. Translating gives CASSRGTGSQPQHF.

The J gene is TRBJ2-5, the V gene TRBV4-1; 8 positions match TRBD2. The ends lost 3 bases at V and 2 bases at J; junction bases unmatched: 17. This CDR3 has 19 amino acids. Germline V gene data show CDR1 as MGHRA and CDR2 as YSYEKL. This CDR3 reads CASSHPVRGEKREQETQYF. CDR3 coding DNA: TGCGCCAGCAGCCACCCCGTGAGGGGAGAAAAGCGGGAGCAAGAGACCCAGTACTTC.